This T cell receptor (beta chain) emerged from a study of T cell responses to AZD1222 COVID-19 vaccine. General study findings and limits: Donor demographics were predominantly white British with a female majority; clonal diversity may be underestimated.

Only in-frame clones appear in the TCRdb table, and some are missing; sequencing was by immunoSEQ multiplex PCR. The sample has around 70,000 clones, 70% to 90% seen once; the top ten hold more than 4.5%. V lost 4 bases and J 12 bases, leaving 15 bases between the germline ends. This CDR3 is built from 13 residues. Germline CDR1 and CDR2: LGHNA and YSLEER. In the case of this clone: Antigen unknown.

The chain recombines TRBV4-3 with TRBJ1-4; perhaps TRBD1 as D (5 bases). This TCR came from an adult who received the MenACWY meningococcal vaccine as a control. The input for sequencing was peripheral blood, taken 28 days after the second dose of the MenACWY control vaccine. The chain's CDR3 is CASSPHTGGELFF. CDR3 coding DNA: TGCGCCAGCAGCCCGCATACAGGAGGAGAACTGTTTTTT.